Given below is one TCR beta chain in context. This sample is part of a study of blood T cell repertoires in COVID-19. Study in general: The origin of the acute and convalescent COVID-19 samples was the United States, Italy and Spain. T cells, B-cell-depleted T cells, or PBMCs provided the cDNA or gDNA that served as material.

Trimming at V came to 1 base and at J to 5 bases, leaving 3 bases not matched to a gene. CDR3 size: 14 residues. The germline gives CDR1 SGHRS, CDR2 YFSETQ. Enrollees, 18 to 89 years old, lived in 24 US areas. The repertoire was sequenced with immunoSEQ multiplex PCR; TCRdb's copy has only in-frame clones and lacks some. Among roughly 200,000 clones listed, around 90% were seen once. V usage is TRBV5-1 and J usage is TRBJ1-2; 9 nucleotides align to TRBD1. This receptor was obtained from a woman between 25 and 40 years old who had recovered from COVID-19. Input material: PBMCs or T cells enriched from blood (not recorded which). This CDR3 reads CASSLWTGEYGYTF. The DNA of the CDR3 is TGCGCCAGCAGCTTGTGGACAGGGGAGTATGGCTACACCTTC.